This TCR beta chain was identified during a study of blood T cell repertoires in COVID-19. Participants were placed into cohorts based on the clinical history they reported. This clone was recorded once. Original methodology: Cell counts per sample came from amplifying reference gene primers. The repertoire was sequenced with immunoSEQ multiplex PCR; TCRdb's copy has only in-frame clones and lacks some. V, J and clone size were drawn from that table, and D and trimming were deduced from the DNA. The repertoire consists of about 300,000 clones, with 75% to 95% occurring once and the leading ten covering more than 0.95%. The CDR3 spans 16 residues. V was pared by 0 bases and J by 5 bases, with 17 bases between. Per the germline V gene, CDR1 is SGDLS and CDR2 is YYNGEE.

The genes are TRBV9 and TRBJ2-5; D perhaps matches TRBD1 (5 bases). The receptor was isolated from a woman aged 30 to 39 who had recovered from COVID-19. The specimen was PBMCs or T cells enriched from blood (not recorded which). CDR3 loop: CASSVAPQGEWETQYF. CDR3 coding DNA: TGTGCCAGCAGCGTAGCCCCCCAGGGTGAATGGGAGACCCAGTACTTC. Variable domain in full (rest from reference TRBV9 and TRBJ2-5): DSGVTQTPKHLITATGQRVTLRCSPRSGDLSVYWYQQSLDQGLQFLIQYYNGEERAKGNILERFSAQQFPDLHSELNLSSLELGDSALYFCASSVAPQGEWETQYFGPGTRLLVL.